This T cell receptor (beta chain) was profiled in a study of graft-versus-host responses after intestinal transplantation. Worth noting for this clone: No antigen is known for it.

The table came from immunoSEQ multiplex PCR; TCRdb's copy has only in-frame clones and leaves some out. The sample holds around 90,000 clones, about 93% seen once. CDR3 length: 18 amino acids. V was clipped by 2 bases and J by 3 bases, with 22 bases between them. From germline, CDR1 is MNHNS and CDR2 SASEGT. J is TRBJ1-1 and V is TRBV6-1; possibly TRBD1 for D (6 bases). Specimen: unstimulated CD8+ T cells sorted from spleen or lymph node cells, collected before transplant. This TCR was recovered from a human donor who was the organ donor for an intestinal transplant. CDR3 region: CASSELSFFGGADTEAFF. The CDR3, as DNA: TGTGCCAGCAGTGAATTGAGTTTCTTTGGGGGCGCCGACACTGAAGCTTTCTTT.